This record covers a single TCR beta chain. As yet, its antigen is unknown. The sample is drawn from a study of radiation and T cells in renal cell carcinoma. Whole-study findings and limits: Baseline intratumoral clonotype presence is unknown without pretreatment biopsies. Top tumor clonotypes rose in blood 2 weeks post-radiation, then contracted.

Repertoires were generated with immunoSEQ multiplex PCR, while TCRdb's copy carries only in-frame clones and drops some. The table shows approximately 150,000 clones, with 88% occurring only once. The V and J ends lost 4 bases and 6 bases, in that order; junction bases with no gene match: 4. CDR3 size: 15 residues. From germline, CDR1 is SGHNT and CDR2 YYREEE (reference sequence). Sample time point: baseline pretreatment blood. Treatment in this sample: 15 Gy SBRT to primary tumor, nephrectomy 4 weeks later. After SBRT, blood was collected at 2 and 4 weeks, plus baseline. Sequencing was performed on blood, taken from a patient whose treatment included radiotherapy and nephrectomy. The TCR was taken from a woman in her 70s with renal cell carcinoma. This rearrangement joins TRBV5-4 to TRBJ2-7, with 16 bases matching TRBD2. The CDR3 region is CASSTGLAGGLEQYF. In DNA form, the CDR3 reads TGTGCCAGCAGCACGGGACTAGCGGGGGGGCTCGAGCAGTACTTC.